Below are 20 T cell receptor beta chains sequenced from a single sample in a study of T cells in localized non-small cell lung cancer. Data came from immunoSEQ multiplex PCR; TCRdb stores just in-frame clones and leaves some out. Here the sample spans 25,000 to 40,000 clones, about 80% being singletons. The source material was peripheral blood, sampled before any cancer treatment. These receptors all come from a male donor older than 55 with stage II squamous cell lung carcinoma.

The J gene is TRBJ1-5, the V gene TRBV6-6, with 8 bases fitting TRBD1. Germline loops: CDR1 MNHNY, CDR2 SVGAGI (reference sequence). V was pared by 5 bases and J by 6 bases, with 9 bases of the junction left unmatched. CDR3 length equals 15 residues. The CDR3 sequence is CASSPWTGQGQPQHF. The DNA for the CDR3 is TGTGCCAGCAGTCCTTGGACAGGGCAGGGTCAGCCCCAGCATTTT.

V gene TRBV29-1 combines with J gene TRBJ1-3; no firm D call. The CDR3 spans 14 residues. CDR1 and CDR2 (germline): SQVTM, ANQGSEA. With 2 bases removed from V and 7 bases from J, the gap between germline ends came to 15 bases. CDR3 sequence (DNA): TGCAGCGTTGAACCGGCAAGCGGTCGGAACACCATATATTTT. The encoded protein is CSVEPASGRNTIYF.

The chain employs TRBV19 and TRBJ2-7; D perhaps matches TRBD1 (6 bases). V lost 4 bases and J lost 6, with 16 bases in between. CDR1 and CDR2 (germline): LNHDA, SQIVND (reference sequence). This CDR3 has 14 amino acids. The chain's CDR3 is CASSKNRESPEQYF. The CDR3 DNA sequence: TGTGCCAGTAGTAAAAACAGGGAAAGTCCCGAGCAGTACTTC.

The sample holds one count of this clone. The CDR3, as DNA: TGCAGCTCCGTCGGGACACTCGACACTGAAGCTTTCTTT. Translated, it gives CSSVGTLDTEAFF. The chain is built from TRBV29-1 and TRBJ1-1, with D perhaps matching TRBD1 (6 bases). Germline V gene sequence: CDR1 SQVTM, CDR2 ANQGSEA. Trimming cost V 8 bases and J 3 bases, with 16 bases left between them. CDR3 size: 13 residues.

The chain links TRBV6-6 to TRBJ2-3, with TRBD2 matching over 15 bases. The CDR3 is made up of 16 amino acids. The V gene end was trimmed by 5 bases and the J gene end by 3 bases; junction bases not matched to a gene: 3. The germline V gene has CDR1 MNHNY and CDR2 SVGAGI (reference sequence). DNA for the CDR3: TGTGCCAGCAGTGGACTAGCGGGAGGGCTTACAGATACGCAGTATTTT. Its translation: CASSGLAGGLTDTQYF.

The chain is built from TRBV4-2 and TRBJ2-2; TRBD1 matches at 9 bases. CDR3 size: 16 residues. CDR1 and CDR2 from the germline V gene are LGHNA and YNFKEQ. V shed 4 bases, J shed 3 bases, and the junction held 6 bases outside the gene matches. CDR3 nucleotide sequence: TGTGCCAGCAGCCGCCCGGGACAGGGCTACACCGGGGAGCTGTTTTTT. Translated: CASSRPGQGYTGELFF.

This clone was picked up a small number of times. CDR3 sequence: CASSYSVLGAYEQYF. CDR3 bases: TGTGCCAGCAGTTACTCGGTTTTAGGAGCCTACGAGCAGTACTTC. The V and J genes are TRBV6-5 and TRBJ2-7; D is ambiguous. There are 15 residues in the CDR3. The germline V gene encodes CDR1 MNHEY and CDR2 SVGAGI. The ends were cut back, 0 bases at V and 2 bases at J, with 11 bases in the middle.

The rearrangement links TRBV19 to TRBJ2-7; D tentatively fits TRBD1 or TRBD2 (5 bases each). This CDR3 spans 14 amino acids. The V end lost 2 bases, the J end lost 2 bases, and 10 bases lay between the germline ends. From germline, CDR1 is LNHDA and CDR2 SQIVND (reference sequence). CDR3 residues: CASSINGAAYEQYF. In DNA form, the CDR3 reads TGTGCCAGTAGTATAAACGGGGCGGCCTACGAGCAGTACTTC.

J is TRBJ1-2 and V is TRBV6-1; unclear D gene. The V end lost 5 bases, the J end lost 2 bases, and 9 bases lay between the germline ends. CDR3 length equals 13 residues. Germline values: CDR1 MNHNS, CDR2 SASEGT. The CDR3 here is CASSPAANYGYTF. DNA of the CDR3: TGTGCCAGCAGTCCGGCAGCGAACTATGGCTACACCTTC.

In nucleotides, the CDR3 is TGTGCCAGCACTGGGGGACTAGCGGGGTACTACGAGCAGTACTTC. Translating gives CASTGGLAGYYEQYF. The chain links TRBV6-4 to TRBJ2-7; 13 bases are a match to TRBD2. Germline CDR1 is MRHNA and CDR2 is SNTAGT. V dropped 7 bases and J dropped 3; count of bases not matched to a gene: 6. The CDR3 is 15 amino acids.

This chain uses TRBV5-1 with TRBJ2-1; 12 nucleotides agree with TRBD2. There are 17 residues in the CDR3. Per the germline V gene, CDR1 is SGHRS and CDR2 is YFSETQ. Germline trimming cut 5 bases from V and 1 base from J; bases unmatched to any gene: 7. The CDR3 loop is CASRRTSGTQSYNEQFF. CDR3 sequence (DNA): TGCGCCAGCAGACGGACTAGCGGGACCCAATCCTACAATGAGCAGTTCTTC.

This clone was detected only a few times. The rearrangement links TRBV5-6 to TRBJ1-5; D not certain. The CDR3 runs to 13 residues. Germline V lookup: CDR1 SGHDT, CDR2 YYEEEE. Trimming stripped 2 bases from V and 4 bases from J, with 7 bases between. CDR3 residues: CASSFSANQPQHF. The CDR3 DNA reads as TGTGCCAGCAGCTTTTCGGCGAATCAGCCCCAGCATTTT.

The chain is built from TRBV5-6 and TRBJ1-6; a weak D match, TRBD1 (5 bases). Trimming took 2 bases from V and 10 from J, leaving 16 bases between them. The CDR3 spans 15 residues. The V gene's germline CDR1 is SGHDT and CDR2 YYEEEE. The CDR3 DNA is TGTGCCAGCAGCTTAGGGGTGGGCTTGGGGTCACCCCTCCACTTT. It specifies CASSLGVGLGSPLHF.

V and J are TRBV15 and TRBJ2-2; no clear D. V dropped 0 bases and J dropped 1 base, with 9 bases sitting between them. The CDR3 is 16 residues long. Germline-derived CDR1 and CDR2 are LNHNV and YYDKDF (reference sequence). In DNA form, the CDR3 reads TGTGCCACCAGCAGAGATCGACTGTTGAACACCGGGGAGCTGTTTTTT. Translating gives CATSRDRLLNTGELFF. Full variable domain (missing parts from reference TRBV15 and TRBJ2-2): DAMVIQNPRYQVTQFGKPVTLSCSQTLNHNVMYWYQQKSSQAPKLLFHYYDKDFNNEADTPDNFQSRRPNTSFCFLDIRSPGLGDTAMYLCATSRDRLLNTGELFFGEGSRLTVL.

The chain uses TRBV6-5 and TRBJ2-7; 7 bases are shared with TRBD2. Germline V gene data show CDR1 as MNHEY and CDR2 as SVGAGI. CDR3 length: 14 residues. V lost 1 base and J lost 5; bases outside the gene matches: 5. CDR3 amino acids: CASSYYGGGDEQYF. In DNA, the CDR3 is TGTGCCAGCAGTTACTACGGGGGAGGGGACGAGCAGTACTTC.

The table lists this clone with a count of one. V usage is TRBV19 and J usage is TRBJ2-7; tentative D call: TRBD2 (5 bases). Trimming stripped 0 bases from V and 3 bases from J, with 6 bases between. The CDR3 loop spans 13 amino acids. The germline gives CDR1 LNHDA, CDR2 SQIVND (reference sequence). The CDR3 nucleotides are TGTGCCAGTAGTATAGATGGGAGCTACGAGCAGTACTTC. It yields the protein CASSIDGSYEQYF.

The chain couples TRBV14 to TRBJ1-6; tentative D call: TRBD1 (5 bases). The germline gives CDR1 SGHDN, CDR2 FVKESK. The V end was cut by 2 bases, the J end by 10 bases, with 24 bases between. The CDR3 length is 18 residues. The CDR3 nucleotides are TGTGCCAGCAGCCAAAGAAGGGTTGGGGGTGGTAATTACTCACCCCTCCACTTT. This gives the protein CASSQRRVGGGNYSPLHF. Complete variable domain (other parts from reference TRBV14 and TRBJ1-6): EAGVTQFPSHSVIEKGQTVTLRCDPISGHDNLYWYRRVMGKEIKFLLHFVKESKQDESGMPNNRFLAERTGGTYSTLKVQPAELEDSGVYFCASSQRRVGGGNYSPLHFGNGTRLTVT.

This clone was observed once. The rearrangement links TRBV5-4 to TRBJ2-5; D is unresolved. The V gene lost 4 bases and the J gene lost 5 bases, with 12 bases spanning the gap. CDR3 size: 13 residues. Germline values: CDR1 SGHNT, CDR2 YYREEE (reference sequence). The CDR3 coding sequence is TGTGCCAGCAGCCCGGGCTTCCAGGAGACCCAGTACTTC. This translates into CASSPGFQETQYF.

This clone was detected a few times. The V and J genes are TRBV10-2 and TRBJ2-1; D unclear. The CDR3 runs to 15 residues. V lost 3 bases, J lost 1 base, and 10 bases lay in between. The germline gives CDR1 WSHSY, CDR2 SAAADI. The CDR3 coding sequence is TGCGCCAGCAGTGAATGGGCTAGATCCTACAATGAGCAGTTCTTC. It encodes CASSEWARSYNEQFF.

A few counts support this clone. This chain uses TRBV5-1 with TRBJ2-1; the match to TRBD2 covers 7 bases. The V segment lost 0 bases and the J segment 0 bases; nucleotides outside the gene matches: 6. CDR3 length equals 17 residues. Germline V CDR1 and CDR2: SGHRS, YFSETQ. CDR3 in DNA: TGCGCCAGCAGCTTGGGTGGGAGGGGCCTCTCCTACAATGAGCAGTTCTTC. Amino acid sequence: CASSLGGRGLSYNEQFF.